The sequence of this TCR beta chain was determined in a study of T cells in Graves' hyperthyroidism and ophthalmopathy. General study results and limits: Appearing also in blood were most of the thyroid clonotypes expanded above 0.001. Ophthalmopathy stood apart from stable hyperthyroidism in a 13 V-J model.

Amplification of TCR beta CDR3 regions used RNA as the template. HTBI primers drove first-round RT-PCR of the TCR CDR3. TCRdb redid the calling of the multiplex PCR reads with MiXCR, one entry per CDR3 protein. The top ten clones hold 4.3% of a sample with hundreds of thousands of distinct CDR3 sequences, about 15% of them seen once. Germline CDR1 SGHTA, CDR2 FQGTGA. Trimming cost V 1 base and J 6 bases, with 8 bases left between them. This CDR3 is built from 13 residues. For this clonotype: The antigen is undetermined.

The J gene is TRBJ2-3, the V gene TRBV7-3; D gene unclear. The sample taken for sequencing was blood. This clonotype was sampled from a woman aged 40 to 49 with Graves' ophthalmopathy. CDR3 region: CASSLSVLDTQYF. As DNA, the CDR3 is TGTGCCAGCAGCTTAAGCGTTCTGGATACGCAGTATTTT.